These 20 T cell receptor beta chains share one sample of origin, sequenced in a study of blood T cell repertoires in COVID-19. Using immunoSEQ multiplex PCR, the repertoire was profiled, and TCRdb retains in-frame clones only, with some absent. This sample has over 75,000 clones, with about 80% found just once. The specimen sequenced was peripheral blood. The source is a human donor in a cohort sampled during active COVID-19.

This chain uses TRBV6-5 with TRBJ1-2; no definite D call. The V and J ends lost 7 bases and 1 base respectively, with 16 bases between them. The CDR3 spans 15 residues. Germline V CDR1 and CDR2: MNHEY, SVGAGI. This chain's CDR3 is CASKSRRPHNYGYTF. For the CDR3, the DNA is TGTGCCAGCAAATCCCGCAGGCCCCATAACTATGGCTACACCTTC.

This rearrangement joins TRBV6-5 to TRBJ1-6, with TRBD1 as a possible D gene (6 bases). Germline V gene lookup returns CDR1 MNHEY and CDR2 SVGAGI. Deletions cut 0 bases from V and 6 bases from J, with 12 bases between. CDR3 length equals 16 residues. The chain's CDR3 is CASSYSTGQTNSPLHF. The CDR3 DNA sequence: TGTGCCAGCAGTTACTCGACAGGCCAAACTAATTCACCCCTCCACTTT.

The V gene is TRBV5-4, the J gene TRBJ2-1; TRBD2 is a possible D gene (5 bases). Between the trimmed V and J ends, which lost 2 bases and 3 bases, there was a span of 9 bases. This CDR3 has 14 amino acids. Germline CDR1 reads SGHNT; CDR2 reads YYREEE (reference sequence). The CDR3 loop is CASSFSGNYNEQFF. CDR3 in DNA: TGTGCCAGCAGCTTCAGCGGTAACTACAATGAGCAGTTCTTC.

The chain links TRBV2 to TRBJ1-2; 7 bases align to TRBD1. Trimming cost V 4 bases and J 2 bases; bases outside gene matches: 4. Germline-derived CDR1 and CDR2 are SNHLY and FYNNEI. This CDR3 has 14 amino acids. The CDR3 DNA reads TGTGCCAGCAGTGCGCGGACAGGAAACTATGGCTACACCTTC. This encodes CASSARTGNYGYTF. Drawing the rest from reference TRBV2 and TRBJ1-2, the complete variable domain is EPEVTQTPSHQVTQMGQEVILRCVPISNHLYFYWYRQILGQKVEFLVSFYNNEISEKSEIFDDQFSVERPDGSNFTLKIRSTKLEDSAMYFCASSARTGNYGYTFGSGTRLTVV.

This clone is deemed medium-sized. The chain carries TRBV18 and TRBJ1-6; D unresolved. This CDR3 comprises 14 residues. CDR1 is KGHSH and CDR2 is LQKENI in the germline V gene. The V end lost 3 bases, the J end lost 10 bases, and 13 bases lay between the germline ends. As DNA, the CDR3 is TGTGCCAGCTCACCTACGGGTGAGCGCTCACCCCTCCACTTT. It codes for CASSPTGERSPLHF.

The V and J genes are TRBV28 and TRBJ2-7; TRBD2 matches 13 bases. This CDR3 is 16 amino acids long. The V and J ends lost 6 bases and 2 bases, in that order; junction bases with no gene match: 7. Germline loops: CDR1 MDHEN, CDR2 SYDVKM. The CDR3 here is CASRIRLAGGPYEQYF. The CDR3 DNA reads TGTGCCAGCAGGATCCGACTAGCGGGAGGCCCCTACGAGCAGTACTTC.

The rearrangement links TRBV7-9 to TRBJ2-3; 9 bases fit TRBD2. The CDR3 runs 18 residues. The trim removed 6 bases at V and 1 base at J, leaving 14 bases unmatched. The germline V gene encodes CDR1 SEHNR and CDR2 FQNEAQ (reference sequence). Here the CDR3 reads CASSSTPLLAGRTDTQYF. In DNA, the CDR3 is TGTGCCAGCAGTTCCACTCCCCTCCTAGCGGGGCGCACAGATACGCAGTATTTT.

The rearrangement uses TRBV30 and TRBJ2-3; no definite D call. CDR3 length: 12 residues. V was cut by 1 base and J by 0 bases, with 2 bases left in between. Germline assignment: CDR1 GTSNPN and CDR2 SVGIG (reference sequence). The DNA of the CDR3 is TGTGCCTGGAGTGCGAGCACAGATACGCAGTATTTT. Protein sequence: CAWSASTDTQYF.

The chain links TRBV10-2 to TRBJ2-1, with D possibly TRBD1 on 5 matching bases. This CDR3 comprises 15 residues. Germline CDR1 reads WSHSY; CDR2 reads SAAADI. V lost 5 bases to trimming and J lost 3 bases, with 14 bases between them. The CDR3 is CASSQRQGGYNEQFF. The CDR3 bases are TGCGCCAGCAGTCAAAGGCAGGGTGGCTACAATGAGCAGTTCTTC.

This clone was seen a single time. CDR3 region: CAISEVLGTGGSNTEAFF. The CDR3 DNA reads TGTGCCATCAGTGAAGTATTGGGGACAGGGGGGTCCAACACTGAAGCTTTCTTT. This rearrangement joins TRBV10-3 to TRBJ1-1; 11 bases align to TRBD1. There are 18 residues in the CDR3. Per germline, CDR1 ENHRY and CDR2 SYGVKD. The ends lost 3 bases at V and 2 bases at J; junction bases unmatched: 11.

J is TRBJ1-1 and V is TRBV6-5; TRBD1 might be the D (6 bases). The CDR3 is 13 residues long. Trimming removed 6 bases from V and 4 bases from J, with 12 bases in between. In germline, CDR1 is MNHEY, CDR2 SVGAGI. DNA of the CDR3: TGTGCCAGCAGCGTGGGAGGGGGCACTGAAGCTTTCTTT. Amino acids: CASSVGGGTEAFF.

The chain is built from TRBV5-1 and TRBJ2-1; 7 positions agree with TRBD2. Germline trimming cut 6 bases from V and 0 bases from J; bases unmatched to any gene: 12. The germline gives CDR1 SGHRS, CDR2 YFSETQ. CDR3 length: 17 amino acids. Here the CDR3 DNA reads TGCGCCAGCAAACAGGACCGAGGCGGGAGCTCCTACAATGAGCAGTTCTTC. Translated, it gives CASKQDRGGSSYNEQFF.

The rearrangement joins TRBV7-3 to TRBJ2-2; 7 nucleotides line up with TRBD1. The CDR3 consists of 17 residues. Germline CDR1 reads SGHTA; CDR2 reads FQGTGA. The ends lost 0 bases at V and 0 bases at J; junction bases unmatched: 4. The CDR3 is CASSLTSDRANTGELFF. The CDR3 DNA is TGTGCCAGCAGCTTAACGTCAGACAGGGCGAACACCGGGGAGCTGTTTTTT.

The chain employs TRBV6-5 and TRBJ1-3, with D maybe TRBD1 (6 bases). Germline assignment: CDR1 MNHEY and CDR2 SVGAGI. The V gene lost 0 bases and the J gene lost 2 bases, with 11 bases spanning the gap. This CDR3 is 16 amino acids long. The CDR3 here is CASSYSKWTAGNTIYF. CDR3 coding DNA: TGTGCCAGCAGTTACTCGAAATGGACAGCTGGAAACACCATATATTTT.

CDR3 protein: CASSQGRTWASPLHF. The CDR3 coding sequence is TGTGCCAGCAGCCAAGGGAGGACTTGGGCTTCACCCCTCCACTTT. The gene calls are TRBV3-1 (or the pseudogene TRBV3-2) and TRBJ1-6; no reliable D call. CDR3 length: 15 amino acids. Trimming stripped 1 base from V and 9 bases from J, with 13 bases between. CDR1 is LGHDT and CDR2 is YNNKEL in the germline V gene (reference sequence).

V and J are TRBV18 and TRBJ2-5; no clear D. This CDR3 is 12 amino acids long. V was cut by 6 bases and J by 3 bases, with 8 bases left in between. Germline V lookup: CDR1 KGHSH, CDR2 LQKENI. CDR3 DNA: TGTGCCAGCTCCTCTCGGGAAGAGACCCAGTACTTC. This sequence encodes CASSSREETQYF.

The chain has TRBV3-1 (or the pseudogene TRBV3-2) and TRBJ2-5, with 10 nucleotides matching TRBD2. The CDR3 runs 15 residues. The V gene end was trimmed by 2 bases and the J gene end by 5 bases; junction bases not matched to a gene: 5. From germline, CDR1 is LGHDT and CDR2 YNNKEL (reference sequence). CDR3 residues: CASSQSTSGAETQYF. The DNA for the CDR3 is TGTGCCAGCAGCCAATCTACTAGCGGGGCGGAGACCCAGTACTTC.

The chain carries TRBV10-1 and TRBJ2-7, with D uncertain. CDR1 is WNHNN and CDR2 is SYGVQD in the germline V gene (reference sequence). V was trimmed by 6 bases and J by 3 bases, leaving 9 bases between them. This CDR3 comprises 12 residues. CDR3 nucleotide sequence: TGCGCCAGCAGGAACCAGTTCTACGAGCAGTACTTC. Translated: CASRNQFYEQYF.

This chain links TRBV2 with TRBJ1-5, with 9 bases aligning to TRBD1. The CDR3 is 15 residues long. After removal of 7 bases from V and 2 bases from J, the junction contained 6 bases not matched to a gene. Germline loops: CDR1 SNHLY, CDR2 FYNNEI. The CDR3 sequence is CASTGTGPGNQPQHF. DNA of the CDR3: TGTGCCAGCACCGGGACAGGGCCGGGCAATCAGCCCCAGCATTTT. The whole variable domain, filled in from reference TRBV2 and TRBJ1-5, reads EPEVTQTPSHQVTQMGQEVILRCVPISNHLYFYWYRQILGQKVEFLVSFYNNEISEKSEIFDDQFSVERPDGSNFTLKIRSTKLEDSAMYFCASTGTGPGNQPQHFGDGTRLSIL.

The chain is built from TRBV10-3 and TRBJ1-5, with D unresolved. The CDR3 length is 13 residues. CDR1 is ENHRY, CDR2 SYGVKD, per germline. Trimming took 8 bases from V and 3 from J, leaving 11 bases between them. CDR3 nucleotides: TGTGCCATCGGGAAGGAGGACAATCAGCCCCAGCATTTT. Translating gives CAIGKEDNQPQHF.